The next 19 T cell receptor beta chains were all read from a single sample in a study of blood T cells in healthy people across ages. Through a sample-barcoded 5' primer and a J-beta primer mix, a second PCR was run for roughly 7 to 11 cycles. TCRdb re-called the 5' RACE reads through MiXCR, storing one row per CDR3 protein. In the table there are 1.5 million to 1.8 million distinct CDR3 sequences, approximately 42% of which are singletons. Material for sequencing was blood. These TCRs come from a woman aged 18-29 years in good health.

In its sample, this clonotype was seen many times. This sequence joins TRBV5-5 and TRBJ1-5; tentative D call: TRBD1 (5 bases). CDR1 and CDR2 (germline): SGHKS, YYEKEE (reference sequence). Deletions cut 0 bases from V and 0 bases from J, with 10 bases between. This CDR3 spans 16 amino acids. This CDR3 reads CASSLEGVYSNQPQHF. The CDR3 coding sequence is TGTGCCAGCAGCTTGGAAGGGGTGTATAGCAATCAGCCCCAGCATTTT.

The chain has TRBV27 and TRBJ1-1; perhaps TRBD1 as D (6 bases). The CDR3 runs to 12 residues. CDR1 and CDR2 from the germline V gene are MNHEY and SMNVEV (reference sequence). V shed 6 bases and J shed 7 bases, with 12 bases lying between them. CDR3: CASRSGVDEAFF. In DNA form, the CDR3 reads TGTGCCAGCAGGTCAGGGGTAGATGAAGCTTTCTTT.

This chain uses TRBV27 with TRBJ2-7; 7 positions agree with TRBD2. Germline loops: CDR1 MNHEY, CDR2 SMNVEV (reference sequence). The V segment lost 8 bases and the J segment 3 bases; nucleotides outside the gene matches: 25. The CDR3 spans 19 residues. CDR3 in DNA: TGTGCCAGCCGCAAAAGCGGGGTAGCGTCGTTCTTCCGCTTCTACGAGCAGTACTTC. This codes for CASRKSGVASFFRFYEQYF.

The rearrangement links TRBV20-1 to TRBJ2-5; D remains ambiguous. Trimming pared 5 bases from V and 5 bases from J, leaving 15 bases between. CDR3 length equals 13 residues. Per the germline V gene, CDR1 is DFQATT and CDR2 is SNEGSKA (reference sequence). CDR3 in DNA: TGCAGTGCTCCCGACATCATAGGGGAGACCCAGTACTTC. The encoded protein is CSAPDIIGETQYF.

Only a few counts were recorded for this clonotype. J is TRBJ2-1 and V is TRBV6-4; no firm D call. Looked up from germline, CDR1 is MRHNA and CDR2 is SNTAGT. The CDR3 spans 15 residues. The V end lost 0 bases, the J end lost 10 bases, and 16 bases lay between the germline ends. The CDR3 region is CASSDSMAVLREQFF. CDR3 DNA: TGTGCCAGCAGTGACTCGATGGCAGTCCTTAGGGAGCAGTTCTTC.

CDR3 sequence (DNA): TGTGCCAGCAGTTTATTTTTTCAGGGCGAGGAAAAACTGTTTTTT. Translating gives CASSLFFQGEEKLFF. This chain connects TRBV12-3 or TRBV12-4 to TRBJ1-4; a weak D match, TRBD1 (5 bases). The CDR3 totals 15 residues. Trimming took 2 bases from V and 8 from J, leaving 15 bases between them.

The genes are TRBV6-1 and TRBJ1-5; D perhaps matches TRBD1 (5 bases). CDR1 is MNHNS, CDR2 SASEGT, per germline. The V and J ends lost 5 bases and 6 bases respectively, with 23 bases between them. The CDR3 spans 17 residues. The DNA of the CDR3 is TGTGCCAGCAGTAGTCGCCCCAGGGAGGAAATGTTTCAGCCCCAGCATTTT. It encodes CASSSRPREEMFQPQHF.

This clonotype was detected a few times. This chain joins TRBV28 and TRBJ1-4, with D unresolved. Germline CDR1 reads MDHEN; CDR2 reads SYDVKM. The V gene lost 7 bases and the J gene lost 0 bases, with 12 bases spanning the gap. The CDR3 loop spans 15 amino acids. The CDR3: CASKDTPATNEKLFF. CDR3 nucleotides: TGTGCCAGCAAGGATACGCCAGCAACTAATGAAAAACTGTTTTTT.

This clonotype was picked up a small number of times. The chain has TRBV10-3 and TRBJ1-6; TRBD1 aligns across 8 bases. This CDR3 has 14 residues. Trimming cost V 4 bases and J 8 bases; bases outside gene matches: 4. Germline CDR1 reads ENHRY; CDR2 reads SYGVKD. The CDR3 reads CAISGRTGHSPLHF. The CDR3 DNA reads TGTGCCATCAGTGGAAGGACAGGGCATTCACCCCTCCACTTT.

This clonotype was counted a few times. The V gene is TRBV25-1, the J gene TRBJ1-1; TRBD1 agrees at 8 bases. Germline CDR1 is MGHDK and CDR2 is SYGVNS. V lost 9 bases, J lost 1 base, and 22 bases stayed unmatched. This CDR3 contains 19 residues. CDR3 coding DNA: TGTGCCAGTGAAGAGGGACAGGTGAAAGGTTTTTGGTGGAACACTGAAGCTTTCTTT. Amino acids: CASEEGQVKGFWWNTEAFF.

This clonotype was seen a handful of times. A read error may explain this, as a much larger clone is one base away. The rearrangement joins TRBV6-2 or TRBV6-3 to TRBJ2-7; D remains unclear. V was shortened by 6 bases and J by 3 bases, with 6 bases between the two germline ends. There are 11 residues in the CDR3. The germline CDR1 and CDR2 sequences are MNHEY and SVGEGT. Here the CDR3 reads CASRFYYEQYF. In DNA form, the CDR3 reads TGTGCCAGCAGATTCTACTACGAGCAGTACTTC.

J is TRBJ2-7 and V is TRBV3-1; D is possibly TRBD2 (5 bases). The CDR3 contains 15 residues. Germline CDR1 LGHDT, CDR2 YNNKEL (reference sequence). V was cut by 0 bases and J by 2 bases, with 11 bases left in between. The CDR3 reads CASSQDSSGTYEQYF. As DNA, the CDR3 is TGTGCCAGCAGCCAAGATTCGTCGGGAACCTACGAGCAGTACTTC.

This clonotype was recorded a few times. This chain links TRBV27 with TRBJ1-2, with TRBD1 as a possible D gene (5 bases). Germline V lookup: CDR1 MNHEY, CDR2 SMNVEV (reference sequence). The CDR3 runs 13 residues. Trimming removed 10 bases at V and 4 bases at J, with 16 bases between. For the CDR3, the DNA is TGTGCCACCGGGTTCACAGGTTCCTATGGCTACACCTTC. Its translation: CATGFTGSYGYTF.

The chain links TRBV28 to TRBJ2-5; 7 bases are shared with TRBD1. The DNA end is a closer match to TRBJ2-4, so the J assignment may be wrong. Germline values: CDR1 MDHEN, CDR2 SYDVKM. This CDR3 is built from 16 residues. The CDR3: CASSFLQTGRRNIQYF. DNA of the CDR3: TGTGCCAGCAGTTTCCTCCAGACAGGGCGAAGAAACATTCAGTACTTC.

The V and J genes are TRBV6-2 or TRBV6-3 and TRBJ2-1; D is perhaps TRBD2 (5 bases). Trimming removed 1 base from V and 3 bases from J, with 7 bases in between. CDR1 is MNHEY, CDR2 SVGEGT, per germline. The CDR3 spans 14 residues. CDR3 sequence reads: CASSYLDFYNEQFF. CDR3 nucleotides: TGTGCCAGCAGTTACTTGGACTTCTACAATGAGCAGTTCTTC.

This clonotype has just a few counts. The genes are TRBV4-1 and TRBJ2-6; 8 positions agree with TRBD1. V trimming: 4 bases; J trimming: 1 base; junction bases outside the gene matches: 9. Germline V gene lookup returns CDR1 MGHRA and CDR2 YSYEKL. CDR3 length equals 18 residues. The CDR3 DNA reads TGCGCCAGCAGCCCTACAGGGGGAGCGGCTTCTGGGGCCAACGTCCTGACTTTC. Its protein product is CASSPTGGAASGANVLTF.

About this clonotype: At one end the junction does not follow the germline gene, possibly because of a read error. The V and J genes are TRBV7-2 and TRBJ2-3; the D is unclear. This CDR3 is built from 14 residues. Per the germline V gene, CDR1 is SGHTA and CDR2 is FQGNSA. The CDR3 region has the DNA TGTGCCAGCAGCTTAGCGGAGAGCACAGATACGCGGTATTTT. This sequence encodes CASSLAESTDTRYF.

The V call is TRBV4-2, the J call TRBJ2-3; 13 bases are a match to TRBD2. Germline loops: CDR1 LGHNA, CDR2 YNFKEQ. J lost 2 bases, V lost 2 bases, and 10 bases had no gene match. CDR3 size: 19 residues. The CDR3 DNA reads as TGTGCCAGCAGCCAACCCCTTGGGACTAGCGGGGTGAACACAGATACGCAGTATTTT. This sequence encodes CASSQPLGTSGVNTDTQYF.

This clonotype was seen only a few times. CDR3 amino acids: CASSQAHGANYGYTF. CDR3 nucleotides: TGCGCCAGCAGCCAGGCACACGGAGCTAACTATGGCTACACCTTC. The chain couples TRBV4-1 to TRBJ1-2; unclear D gene. Germline CDR1 is MGHRA and CDR2 is YSYEKL. V dropped 3 bases and J dropped 0 bases, with 11 bases sitting between them. This CDR3 contains 15 residues.